The clone carrying this TCR beta chain was found a few times. The antigen remains undetermined. The sample comes from a study of CD8 T cells in ankylosing spondylitis. Notes on the study in general: Several highly homologous variants formed a TCR beta motif that appeared characteristic of ankylosing spondylitis blood.

MiXCR, applied by TCRdb to the 5' RACE reads, yields one record per CDR3 protein. The sample holds about 500,000 distinct CDR3 sequences, roughly 13% seen once. The TCR comes from a male donor with ankylosing spondylitis. The sample taken for sequencing was blood, either unsorted or a sorted T cell fraction (not recorded which).

This CDR3 is CASSPTQGASTF. The DNA of the CDR3 is TGTGCCAGCAGTCCGACCCAGGGGGCTTCCACCTTC. The chain links TRBV7-9 to TRBJ1-2, with 8 bases lining up with TRBD1. Germline trimming cut 6 bases from V and 13 bases from J; bases unmatched to any gene: 10. The CDR3 runs to 12 residues. The germline gives CDR1 SEHNR, CDR2 FQNEAQ (reference sequence). Variable domain in full (rest from reference TRBV7-9 and TRBJ1-2): DTGVSQNPRHKITKRGQNVTFRCDPISEHNRLYWYRQTLGQGPEFLTYFQNEAQLEKSRLLSDRFSAERPKGSFSTLEIQRTEQGDSAMYLCASSPTQGASTFGSGTRLTVV.